This is a list of T cell receptor beta chains from one sample in a study of blood T cell repertoires in COVID-19. Here immunoSEQ multiplex PCR was the method, and the copy in TCRdb shows in-frame clones only, minus some. The sample contains about 180,000 clones, 90% to 95% of which appear only once. Sequencing was done on a sample of peripheral blood. Source of these receptors: a man aged 50 to 59 with acute or convalescent COVID-19. CDR3s include the opening cysteine and the closing phenylalanine or tryptophan. A D gene is named only where the DNA matches it firmly. The size field is filled for only some rows; it gives once, few, many or a size class.

CDR3,DNA,length,J,size,D,V
CASSSPAGGTEKLFF,TGTGCCAGCAGCTCCCCAGCGGGGGGCACTGAAAAACTGTTTTTT,15,TRBJ1-4,-,-,TRBV4-2
CASSRSGTPGYTF,TGTGCCAGCAGCCGGTCCGGGACACCCGGCTACACCTTC,13,TRBJ1-2,-,-,TRBV3-1/TRBV3-2
CASSAPTEKLFF,TGTGCCAGCAGCGCCCCGACAGAAAAACTGTTTTTT,12,TRBJ1-4,few,-,TRBV7-9
CASSPDRGRGEAFF,TGTGCCAGCAGTCCGGACAGGGGGCGCGGTGAAGCTTTCTTT,14,TRBJ1-1,once,TRBD1,TRBV2
CASSLGERGFSGNTIYF,TGTGCCAGCAGCTTGGGGGAACGGGGGTTTTCTGGAAACACCATATATTTT,17,TRBJ1-3,few,-,TRBV5-4
CASSPPTGGKTDTQYF,TGTGCCAGCAGTCCCCCGACGGGGGGGAAAACAGATACGCAGTATTTT,16,TRBJ2-3,-,TRBD2,TRBV7-2
CASRPNSGDRAGYGYTF,TGTGCCAGCAGGCCCAATTCGGGGGACAGGGCCGGCTATGGCTACACCTTC,17,TRBJ1-2,once,TRBD1,TRBV5-5
CASSYGSYSPLHF,TGTGCCAGCAGTTACGGCTCATATTCACCCCTCCACTTT,13,TRBJ1-6,-,-,TRBV6-2/TRBV6-3
CASSQGVPKNIQYF,TGTGCCAGCAGCCAAGGGGTGCCAAAAAACATTCAGTACTTC,14,TRBJ2-4,-,-,TRBV5-6
CASSAGTFSYNEQFF,TGTGCCAGCAGTGCCGGGACTTTCTCCTACAATGAGCAGTTCTTC,15,TRBJ2-1,-,-,TRBV27
CASSYSQPEAEAFF,TGTGCCAGCAGTTACTCCCAACCGGAGGCTGAAGCTTTCTTT,14,TRBJ1-1,few,-,TRBV6-6
CASSHSLVGSRGNEQFF,TGTGCCAGCAGCCACTCCCTGGTGGGCAGCAGGGGGAATGAGCAGTTCTTC,17,TRBJ2-1,-,TRBD1,TRBV9
CAISQLTGGLDYGYTF,TGTGCCATCAGCCAACTGACAGGGGGCCTCGACTATGGCTACACCTTC,16,TRBJ1-2,once,TRBD1,TRBV10-3
CASSAGTENIQYF,TGTGCCAGCAGCGCCGGGACAGAAAACATTCAGTACTTC,13,TRBJ2-4,-,TRBD1,TRBV5-6
CASSGYRDRGLVGNQPQHF,TGTGCCAGCAGTGGGTACCGGGACAGGGGGTTGGTGGGCAATCAGCCCCAGCATTTT,19,TRBJ1-5,-,TRBD1,TRBV2
CASSFAAQGTETQYF,TGTGCCAGCAGCTTCGCGGCACAGGGGACGGAGACCCAGTACTTC,15,TRBJ2-5,-,TRBD1,TRBV7-3
CASSPSSRGRVEQYF,TGTGCCAGCAGCCCATCATCCCGCGGGCGCGTCGAGCAGTACTTC,15,TRBJ2-7,-,-,TRBV5-5
CASSFLSTTTNEKLFF,TGTGCCAGCAGCTTTCTCTCCACTACAACTAATGAAAAACTGTTTTTT,16,TRBJ1-4,-,-,TRBV5-5
CASSPSGYRHEKLFF,TGTGCCAGCAGTCCTTCGGGGTACCGACATGAAAAACTGTTTTTT,15,TRBJ1-4,-,-,TRBV6-5
CASKEIGANSPLHF,TGTGCCAGCAAGGAGATAGGGGCGAATTCACCCCTCCACTTT,14,TRBJ1-6,-,-,TRBV27
CASSSQGAYGYTF,TGCGCCAGCAGCTCGCAGGGGGCCTATGGCTACACCTTC,13,TRBJ1-2,-,TRBD1,TRBV5-1
CASSLGEGYTEAFF,TGTGCCAGCAGCTTAGGGGAGGGGTACACTGAAGCTTTCTTT,14,TRBJ1-1,-,-,TRBV7-9
CASSHEQGAPGELFF,TGTGCCAGCAGCCATGAACAGGGGGCCCCCGGGGAGCTGTTTTTT,15,TRBJ2-2,-,TRBD1,TRBV4-2
CASSNPTGAGSEKLFF,TGCGCCAGCAGCAATCCTACAGGGGCCGGGAGTGAAAAACTGTTTTTT,16,TRBJ1-4,-,TRBD1,TRBV5-1